These 30 T cell receptor beta chains came from one sample sequenced in a study of blood T cell repertoires in COVID-19. Only in-frame clones appear in the TCRdb table, and some are missing; sequencing was by immunoSEQ multiplex PCR. In the table there are around 170,000 clones, approximately 79% of which are singletons. The sample comprised peripheral blood. These receptors all come from a woman aged 80 or over with acute or convalescent COVID-19.

V usage is TRBV28 and J usage is TRBJ2-2; TRBD1 is a possible D gene (6 bases). CDR3 size: 14 residues. Germline V lookup: CDR1 MDHEN, CDR2 SYDVKM. V was cut by 6 bases and J by 1 base, with 9 bases left in between. The CDR3 reads CASSHRENTGELFF. The CDR3 bases are TGTGCCAGCAGCCACAGGGAGAACACCGGGGAGCTGTTTTTT.

The J gene is TRBJ1-5, the V gene TRBV29-1; a weak D match, TRBD1 (5 bases). Germline V gene lookup returns CDR1 SQVTM and CDR2 ANQGSEA. The CDR3 extends over 13 amino acids. V was pared by 6 bases and J by 3 bases, with 12 bases between. In nucleotides, the CDR3 is TGCAGCGTGGCGGCAGGGTTCAATCAGCCCCAGCATTTT. Protein product: CSVAAGFNQPQHF.

The chain uses TRBV9 and TRBJ2-1; 8 bases are a match to TRBD2. Germline-derived CDR1 and CDR2 are SGDLS and YYNGEE. Trimming took 3 bases from V and 6 from J; bases not matched to a gene: 11. The CDR3 is 16 amino acids. The CDR3 sequence: CASSATGRGGSNEQFF. CDR3 coding DNA: TGTGCCAGCAGCGCGACCGGGAGGGGAGGCTCCAATGAGCAGTTCTTC.

The chain recombines TRBV5-1 with TRBJ1-4; perhaps TRBD1 as D (6 bases). The CDR3 contains 14 residues. Trimming took off 4 bases at V and 8 bases at J, with 15 bases between the two ends. Per the germline V gene, CDR1 is SGHRS and CDR2 is YFSETQ. CDR3: CASSVRGLEEKLFF. For the CDR3, the DNA is TGCGCCAGCAGCGTCAGGGGTTTAGAAGAAAAACTGTTTTTT.

The chain joins TRBV7-2 to TRBJ1-2; 8 nucleotides line up with TRBD1. The CDR3 is 14 amino acids. Germline V gives CDR1 SGHTA, CDR2 FQGNSA. V dropped 5 bases and J dropped 5; count of bases not matched to a gene: 7. In DNA form, the CDR3 reads TGTGCCAGCAGCAACACCGACAGGGGTTATGGCTACACCTTC. Protein product: CASSNTDRGYGYTF.

The chain combines TRBV7-8 with TRBJ1-4; possible D gene TRBD1, 6 bases. V lost 4 bases to trimming and J lost 4 bases, with 16 bases between them. The CDR3 loop spans 16 amino acids. Germline assignment: CDR1 SGHVS and CDR2 FQNEAQ. Here the CDR3 DNA reads TGTGCCAGCAGCTCAAGCGAAGGACAGTATAATGAAAAACTGTTTTTT. This encodes CASSSSEGQYNEKLFF.

The chain couples TRBV5-4 to TRBJ2-5; D is unclear. This CDR3 comprises 14 residues. With 4 bases removed from V and 5 bases from J, the gap between germline ends came to 15 bases. The germline gives CDR1 SGHNT, CDR2 YYREEE (reference sequence). The CDR3 nucleotides read TGTGCCAGCAGCCATAAACGTCAACATGAGACCCAGTACTTC. Amino acids: CASSHKRQHETQYF.

The V call is TRBV2, the J call TRBJ1-2, with a possible D match to TRBD1 (5 bases). The CDR3 totals 13 residues. Germline-derived CDR1 and CDR2 are SNHLY and FYNNEI. The ends were cut back, 3 bases at V and 2 bases at J, with 7 bases in the middle. DNA of the CDR3: TGTGCCAGCAGTGAGACAGCCAACTATGGCTACACCTTC. This translates into CASSETANYGYTF.

This chain uses TRBV24-1 with TRBJ1-5, with 9 bases that match TRBD1. CDR3 size: 19 residues. Trimming removed 4 bases from V and 2 bases from J; junction bases left unmatched: 14. From germline, CDR1 is KGHDR and CDR2 SFDVKD. Here the CDR3 reads CATSETGTGLSYGNQPQHF. The CDR3 coding sequence is TGTGCCACCAGTGAGACCGGGACAGGGCTCTCTTACGGCAATCAGCCCCAGCATTTT.

This chain joins TRBV9 and TRBJ2-7, with TRBD2 identical over 7 bases. The CDR3 has 14 amino acids. Germline V gene sequence: CDR1 SGDLS, CDR2 YYNGEE. Trimming at V came to 2 bases and at J to 5 bases, leaving 7 bases not matched to a gene. The CDR3 reads CASSVGGRIDEQYF. The CDR3 DNA reads TGTGCCAGCAGCGTTGGCGGGAGAATCGACGAGCAGTACTTC.

This clone has just a few counts. The chain is built from TRBV18 and TRBJ1-2; no definite D call. The germline V and J ends were trimmed by 4 bases and 6 bases, with 12 bases remaining between them. The CDR3 runs to 13 residues. CDR1 is KGHSH and CDR2 is LQKENI in the germline V gene. The CDR3 nucleotides read TGTGCCAGCTCACGCGTCGACGGGGATGGCTACACCTTC. Encoded protein: CASSRVDGDGYTF.

The chain recombines TRBV2 with TRBJ1-4; D uncertain. The CDR3 runs to 14 residues. Looked up from germline, CDR1 is SNHLY and CDR2 is FYNNEI. Trimming stripped 1 base from V and 7 bases from J, with 10 bases between. The CDR3 sequence is CASSEVPAGEKLFF. DNA of the CDR3: TGTGCCAGCAGTGAAGTTCCGGCGGGTGAAAAACTGTTTTTT. Variable domain in full (rest from reference TRBV2 and TRBJ1-4): EPEVTQTPSHQVTQMGQEVILRCVPISNHLYFYWYRQILGQKVEFLVSFYNNEISEKSEIFDDQFSVERPDGSNFTLKIRSTKLEDSAMYFCASSEVPAGEKLFFGSGTQLSVL.

The chain is built from TRBV3-1 (or the pseudogene TRBV3-2) and TRBJ1-1; D is perhaps TRBD1 (6 bases). The CDR3 runs to 13 residues. Trimming shortened V by 10 bases and J by 4 bases, and 16 bases separated the two germline ends. The germline V gene encodes CDR1 LGHDT and CDR2 YNNKEL (reference sequence). DNA of the CDR3: TGTGCCACCTCGGACAGCAAGGGCACTGAAGCTTTCTTT. Its translation: CATSDSKGTEAFF.

This chain's CDR3 is CAISDFTSGRSTYEQYF. Here the CDR3 DNA reads TGTGCCATCAGTGACTTCACTAGCGGGAGGTCCACCTACGAGCAGTACTTC. The chain is built from TRBV10-3 and TRBJ2-7; 12 nucleotides align to TRBD2. The length of the CDR3 is 17 residues. Unmatched junction bases numbered 8, after V lost 3 bases and J lost 2 bases. Per germline, CDR1 ENHRY and CDR2 SYGVKD.

This chain links TRBV3-1 (or the pseudogene TRBV3-2) with TRBJ2-1, with D perhaps TRBD1 (6 bases). Trimming pared 2 bases from V and 9 bases from J, leaving 20 bases between. This CDR3 spans 16 amino acids. Germline values: CDR1 LGHDT, CDR2 YNNKEL (reference sequence). CDR3 protein: CASSQNPGTSRGEQFF. CDR3 sequence (DNA): TGTGCCAGCAGCCAAAATCCCGGGACCAGCAGGGGTGAGCAGTTCTTC.

The chain has TRBV6-1 and TRBJ2-7; D possibly corresponds to TRBD2 (6 bases). CDR3 length equals 14 residues. The V gene lost 4 bases and the J gene lost 2 bases, with 12 bases spanning the gap. Germline loops: CDR1 MNHNS, CDR2 SASEGT. The CDR3 here is CASSVADFTYEQYF. Written as DNA, the CDR3 is TGTGCCAGCAGTGTAGCGGACTTCACCTACGAGCAGTACTTC.

The chain couples TRBV28 to TRBJ2-7; D possibly corresponds to TRBD1 (5 bases). CDR1 and CDR2 (germline): MDHEN, SYDVKM. The CDR3 is made up of 12 amino acids. Trimming left V 6 bases short and J 6 bases short, with 12 bases between. CDR3 DNA: TGTGCCAGCAGGAACCAGGGTCTCGAGCAGTACTTC. This sequence encodes CASRNQGLEQYF.

The rearrangement links TRBV3-1 (or the pseudogene TRBV3-2) to TRBJ2-1, with 8 bases aligning to TRBD2. V shed 2 bases and J 6 bases; nucleotides not matched to a gene: 12. Germline values: CDR1 LGHDT, CDR2 YNNKEL (reference sequence). The CDR3 is made up of 17 amino acids. The CDR3 DNA reads as TGTGCCAGCAGCCAAAATCTCGTGGCGGGAGGCAGCAATGAGCAGTTCTTC. It encodes CASSQNLVAGGSNEQFF.

As DNA, the CDR3 is TGTGCCAGCAGTTTCCGGGAAAAACTGTTTTTT. Translating it yields CASSFREKLFF. This chain links TRBV28 with TRBJ1-4; no definite D call. The CDR3 is 11 residues long. Looked up from germline, CDR1 is MDHEN and CDR2 is SYDVKM. V lost 3 bases and J 8 bases, leaving 4 bases between the germline ends.

This clone turned up a few times. The CDR3 loop is CASSSIVPEQFF. The CDR3 coding sequence is TGTGCCAGCAGTTCGATAGTACCTGAGCAGTTCTTC. This sequence joins TRBV28 and TRBJ2-1; D remains unclear. This CDR3 spans 12 amino acids. V lost 4 bases, J lost 9 bases, and 10 bases lay in between. The V gene's germline CDR1 is MDHEN and CDR2 SYDVKM.

The rearrangement joins TRBV5-1 to TRBJ2-7, with D possibly being TRBD2 (5 bases). Trimming cost V 3 bases and J 6 bases, with 16 bases left between them. CDR1 is SGHRS, CDR2 YFSETQ, per germline. This CDR3 is 14 amino acids long. For the CDR3, the DNA is TGCGCCAGCAGCTACGAGAGGGCGGCGGGCGAGCAGTACTTC. Translated, it gives CASSYERAAGEQYF.

The chain combines TRBV10-1 with TRBJ2-2; D ambiguous. Trimming removed 3 bases from V and 7 bases from J, with 9 bases in between. CDR3 length equals 13 residues. The germline V gene has CDR1 WNHNN and CDR2 SYGVQD (reference sequence). CDR3 DNA: TGCGCCAGCAGTGAACGAGGCGACGGGGAGCTGTTTTTT. It yields the protein CASSERGDGELFF.

V and J are TRBV29-1 and TRBJ2-3; TRBD1 is a possible D gene (5 bases). Trimming stripped 3 bases from V and 6 bases from J, with 10 bases between. Germline V lookup: CDR1 SQVTM, CDR2 ANQGSEA. This CDR3 contains 12 residues. The CDR3 sequence: CSVELSGDTQYF. For the CDR3, the DNA is TGCAGCGTTGAGCTGTCAGGGGATACGCAGTATTTT.

J is TRBJ2-1 and V is TRBV19, with D possibly being TRBD2 (6 bases). The length of the CDR3 is 14 residues. Trimming stripped 2 bases from V and 5 bases from J, with 10 bases between. Per the germline V gene, CDR1 is LNHDA and CDR2 is SQIVND (reference sequence). The CDR3 protein is CASSILADNNEQFF. CDR3 coding DNA: TGTGCCAGTAGTATATTAGCGGATAACAATGAGCAGTTCTTC. The whole variable domain, remainder taken from reference TRBV19 and TRBJ2-1, is DGGITQSPKYLFRKEGQNVTLSCEQNLNHDAMYWYRQDPGQGLRLIYYSQIVNDFQKGDIAEGYSVSREKKESFPLTVTSAQKNPTAFYLCASSILADNNEQFFGPGTRLTVL.

This clone was recorded a few times. The chain is built from TRBV6-5 and TRBJ2-7; D is ambiguous. The CDR3 length is 13 residues. Germline CDR1 MNHEY, CDR2 SVGAGI. Between the trimmed V and J ends, which lost 6 bases and 4 bases, there was a span of 13 bases. This CDR3 is CASSKFPIYEQYF. The CDR3 DNA sequence: TGTGCCAGCAGCAAATTCCCCATTTACGAGCAGTACTTC.

The V and J genes are TRBV30 and TRBJ2-1; weak D call: TRBD2 (6 bases). The CDR3 sequence is 12 residues long. V was shortened by 1 base and J by 11 bases, with 12 bases between the two germline ends. CDR1 is GTSNPN and CDR2 is SVGIG in the germline V gene (reference sequence). CDR3: CAWSAQTSQQFF. CDR3 DNA: TGTGCCTGGAGTGCACAAACTAGCCAGCAGTTCTTC.

The chain joins TRBV7-2 to TRBJ2-3; a weak D match, TRBD2 (6 bases). V dropped 1 base and J dropped 0 bases, with 17 bases sitting between them. The CDR3 extends over 18 amino acids. Germline CDR1 reads SGHTA; CDR2 reads FQGNSA. CDR3 sequence: CASSLEASADSSTDTQYF. CDR3 sequence (DNA): TGTGCCAGCAGCTTAGAGGCTAGCGCCGATTCTAGCACAGATACGCAGTATTTT.

This chain joins TRBV19 and TRBJ2-1; a possible D gene is TRBD2 (6 bases). The CDR3 consists of 14 residues. Germline V lookup: CDR1 LNHDA, CDR2 SQIVND (reference sequence). The V gene lost 7 bases and the J gene lost 7 bases, with 17 bases spanning the gap. This CDR3 reads CASTPFGSTNEQFF. The DNA for the CDR3 is TGTGCCAGTACCCCGTTCGGGAGTACAAATGAGCAGTTCTTC.

In DNA, the CDR3 is TGTGCCTGGAGTCGACTAGCGAGTGGGGAGACCCAGTACTTC. Protein product: CAWSRLASGETQYF. The chain combines TRBV30 with TRBJ2-5, with TRBD2 matching 8 bases. V shed 2 bases, J shed 5 bases, and the junction held 7 bases outside the gene matches. CDR3 size: 14 residues. The germline CDR1 and CDR2 sequences are GTSNPN and SVGIG (reference sequence). Full variable domain (remainder filled in from reference TRBV30 and TRBJ2-5): SQTIHQWPATLVQPVGSPLSLECTVEGTSNPNLYWYRQAAGRGLQLLFYSVGIGQISSEVPQNLSASRPQDRQFILSSKKLLLSDSGFYLCAWSRLASGETQYFGPGTRLLVL.

The chain has TRBV5-4 and TRBJ2-1; D gene uncertain. Per the germline V gene, CDR1 is SGHNT and CDR2 is YYREEE (reference sequence). Trimming removed 6 bases at V and 5 bases at J, with 18 bases between. There are 15 residues in the CDR3. CDR3 DNA sequence: TGTGCCAGCACCCCGGGTGGTGGTGAAAACAATGAGCAGTTCTTC. Translating it yields CASTPGGGENNEQFF. Based on the CDR3 plus reference TRBV5-4 and TRBJ2-1, the full variable domain is ETGVTQSPTHLIKTRGQQVTLRCSSQSGHNTVSWYQQALGQGPQFIFQYYREEENGRGNFPPRFSGLQFPNYSSELNVNALELDDSALYLCASTPGGGENNEQFFGPGTRLTVL.